There are many counts of the clone carrying this T cell receptor (beta chain). The source material, RNA transcripts, was used to amplify TCR beta CDR3 regions. HTBI primers were used for first-round RT-PCR of the TCR CDR3. TCRdb used MiXCR to reprocess the multiplex PCR reads, holding one entry per CDR3 protein. The data show around 250,000 distinct CDR3 sequences, with around 25% seen just once and around 32% held by the top ten. Ophthalmopathy cases scored 3 or more on the Clinical Activity Score and 4 or more on NOSPECS grade, with duration below 3 months. The source of the PBMCs was 8.5 to 10 ml of fresh peripheral blood. CDR1 and CDR2 (germline): LNHDA, SQIVND (reference sequence). CDR3 length: 15 amino acids. Trimming removed 3 bases from V and 3 bases from J; junction bases left unmatched: 8. This sample stems from a study of T cells in Graves' hyperthyroidism and ophthalmopathy. Study context: Peripheral blood was drawn at first diagnosis, prior to all treatment.

The specimen was blood. This sequence was found in a middle-aged woman with Graves' ophthalmopathy. The chain uses TRBV19 and TRBJ2-7, with 7 nucleotides matching TRBD2. The CDR3, as DNA: TGTGCCAGTAGTATTCAACTAGCGAGGGTCTACGAGCAGTACTTC. It specifies CASSIQLARVYEQYF.